Below are 9 T cell receptor beta chains sequenced from a single sample in a study of blood T cell repertoires in COVID-19. Only in-frame clones appear in the TCRdb table, and some are missing; sequencing was by immunoSEQ multiplex PCR. The profile shows 240,000 or so clones, roughly 87% of them singletons. The material sequenced was peripheral blood. The origin of the receptors is a woman between 25 and 40 years old with acute or convalescent COVID-19.

This clone was observed a handful of times. This chain connects TRBV5-4 to TRBJ2-7, with 7 positions matching TRBD1. J gave up 4 bases and V 0 bases, and 13 bases lay outside the gene matches. Germline values: CDR1 SGHNT, CDR2 YYREEE (reference sequence). The CDR3 runs to 17 residues. CDR3 residues: CASSLDMTGIMDYEQYF. CDR3 bases: TGTGCCAGCAGCTTGGATATGACAGGGATCATGGATTACGAGCAGTACTTC.

The V call is TRBV5-1, the J call TRBJ2-6, with D tentatively TRBD2 (5 bases). The CDR3 runs 15 residues. Germline-derived CDR1 and CDR2 are SGHRS and YFSETQ. Trimming removed 4 bases from V and 3 bases from J, with 11 bases in between. DNA of the CDR3: TGCGCCAGCAGCCTTCAGGCGGGTGGGGCCAACGTCCTGACTTTC. Translating gives CASSLQAGGANVLTF.

The V gene is TRBV7-2, the J gene TRBJ1-1, with D perhaps matching TRBD1 (5 bases). CDR1 is SGHTA and CDR2 is FQGNSA in the germline V gene. V lost 1 base, J lost 3 bases, and 12 bases lay in between. There are 15 residues in the CDR3. CDR3 sequence: CASSLDWGGDTEAFF. In DNA, the CDR3 is TGTGCCAGCAGCTTAGATTGGGGGGGGGACACTGAAGCTTTCTTT.

The V call is TRBV6-5, the J call TRBJ1-1; D gene uncertain. Trimming removed 2 bases at V and 1 base at J, with 5 bases between. The CDR3 contains 13 residues. Germline values: CDR1 MNHEY, CDR2 SVGAGI. The CDR3 protein is CASSYLENTEAFF. For the CDR3, the DNA is TGTGCCAGCAGTTACCTAGAGAACACTGAAGCTTTCTTT.

This sequence joins TRBV6-2 or TRBV6-3 and TRBJ2-3, with TRBD2 identical over 9 bases. CDR1 and CDR2 from the germline V gene are MNHEY and SVGEGT. V gave up 6 bases and J gave up 2 bases; unmatched junction bases: 15. CDR3 length: 18 amino acids. This CDR3 is CASSPPTAAGGNTDTQYF. The CDR3 coding sequence is TGTGCCAGCAGCCCCCCGACTGCGGCGGGAGGGAACACAGATACGCAGTATTTT.

V is TRBV5-6 and J is TRBJ2-1; D call uncertain. The length of the CDR3 is 13 residues. The V end lost 2 bases, the J end lost 7 bases, and 10 bases lay between the germline ends. Germline CDR1 is SGHDT and CDR2 is YYEEEE. The CDR3 nucleotides read TGTGCCAGCAGCTTAATAGACGGGAATGAGCAGTTCTTC. It is translated as CASSLIDGNEQFF.

The gene calls are TRBV9 and TRBJ2-7; 9 bases align to TRBD2. CDR1 is SGDLS and CDR2 is YYNGEE in the germline V gene. CDR3 length: 15 residues. J was trimmed by 5 bases and V by 4 bases; bases with no gene match: 10. DNA for the CDR3: TGTGCCAGCAGCAAAACTAGCGGGCCAGACCACGAGCAGTACTTC. Translated, it gives CASSKTSGPDHEQYF.

The gene calls are TRBV2 and TRBJ1-1, with D tentatively TRBD1 (6 bases). The CDR3 length is 14 residues. With 6 bases removed from V and 4 bases from J, the gap between germline ends came to 15 bases. Looked up from germline, CDR1 is SNHLY and CDR2 is FYNNEI. CDR3 DNA: TGTGCCAGCAGGCGGGAGGGGGGTTCCACTGAAGCTTTCTTT. Protein: CASRREGGSTEAFF.

The rearrangement uses TRBV11-2 and TRBJ1-2; the D gene is possibly TRBD1 (6 bases). The germline V gene has CDR1 SGHAT and CDR2 FQNNGV. With 11 bases removed from V and 0 bases from J, the gap between germline ends came to 13 bases. The CDR3 has 13 residues. The CDR3 spells CACRDTTNYGYTF. The CDR3 bases are TGTGCCTGCCGGGACACCACTAACTATGGCTACACCTTC.